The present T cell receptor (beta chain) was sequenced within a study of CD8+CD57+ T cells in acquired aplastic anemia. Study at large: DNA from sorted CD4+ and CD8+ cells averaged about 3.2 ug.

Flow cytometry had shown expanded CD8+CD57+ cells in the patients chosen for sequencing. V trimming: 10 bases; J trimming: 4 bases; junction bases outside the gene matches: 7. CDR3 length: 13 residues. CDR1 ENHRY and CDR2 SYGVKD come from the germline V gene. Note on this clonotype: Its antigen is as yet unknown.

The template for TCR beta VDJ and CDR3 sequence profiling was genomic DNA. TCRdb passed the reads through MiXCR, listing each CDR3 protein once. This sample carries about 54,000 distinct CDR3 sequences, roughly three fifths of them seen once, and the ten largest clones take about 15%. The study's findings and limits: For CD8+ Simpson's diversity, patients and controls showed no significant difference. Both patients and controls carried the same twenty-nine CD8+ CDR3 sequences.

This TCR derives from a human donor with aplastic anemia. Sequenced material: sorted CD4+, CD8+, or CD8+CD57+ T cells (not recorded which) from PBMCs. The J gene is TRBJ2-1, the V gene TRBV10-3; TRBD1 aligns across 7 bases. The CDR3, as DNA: TGTGCCAGCACCTACAGGGGATACAATGAGCAGTTCTTC. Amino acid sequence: CASTYRGYNEQFF.